This TCR beta chain was captured by sequencing in a study of response to subunit inactivated influenza vaccine. The CDR3 has 10 residues. V lost 10 bases and J lost 5, with 9 bases in between. In germline, CDR1 is SGHNT, CDR2 YYREEE (reference sequence). TCRdb itself ran the RT-PCR reads through MiXCR, one entry per CDR3 protein. Here the sample spans over 300,000 distinct CDR3 sequences, roughly a fifth being singletons. The material sequenced was PBMCs from blood, taken less than 22 months after vaccination. The sequence was collected from a man aged 45-69 years who received an inactivated influenza vaccine. J is TRBJ2-5 and V is TRBV5-4, with no clear D. The CDR3 sequence is CALGRETQYF. CDR3 DNA sequence: TGTGCCCTTGGAAGGGAGACCCAGTACTTC.